Listed below are T cell receptor beta chains from one sample, sequenced in a study of OX40 agonist ivuxolimab in advanced cancers. TCRdb's copy holds only in-frame clones and misses some; the assay was immunoSEQ multiplex PCR. The data hold over 35,000 clones, with 75% to 90% observed a single time. The sample in question was CD4+ or CD8+ T cells sorted from blood, obtained in a trial of the OX40 agonist ivuxolimab. The receptors were sampled from an adult with an advanced solid tumor such as melanoma, head and neck, liver or kidney cancer. Each CDR3 is given with its conserved first and last residue. A D gene is named only where the DNA matches it firmly. The listing skips clone size in some rows; elsewhere it reads once, few, many or a size class.

J gene: TRBJ1-2; D gene: .; V gene: TRBV7-9; clone size: .; CDR3 protein: CASTPPRADLYGYTF; CDR3 DNA: TGTGCCAGCACCCCCCCGCGGGCGGATCTCTATGGCTACACCTTC
J gene: TRBJ1-3; D gene: TRBD1; V gene: TRBV7-2; clone size: .; CDR3 protein: CASSGRDSPVSGNTIYF; CDR3 DNA: TGTGCCAGCAGCGGCCGGGACAGTCCCGTCTCTGGAAACACCATATATTTT
J gene: TRBJ2-5; D gene: .; V gene: TRBV7-3; clone size: .; CDR3 protein: CASSPSGQSQETQYF; CDR3 DNA: TGTGCCAGCAGCCCCTCCGGACAGTCCCAAGAGACCCAGTACTTC
J gene: TRBJ2-1; D gene: .; V gene: TRBV9; clone size: .; CDR3 protein: CASSAGSYNEQFF; CDR3 DNA: TGTGCCAGCAGCGCGGGCTCCTACAATGAGCAGTTCTTC
J gene: TRBJ1-1; D gene: .; V gene: TRBV7-2; clone size: few; CDR3 protein: CASSLVGKTEAFF; CDR3 DNA: TGTGCCAGCAGCTTAGTCGGGAAGACTGAAGCTTTCTTT
J gene: TRBJ2-3; D gene: .; V gene: TRBV9; clone size: once; CDR3 protein: CASSVGGTQYF; CDR3 DNA: TGTGCCAGCAGCGTTGGGGGGACGCAGTATTTT
J gene: TRBJ2-1; D gene: TRBD2; V gene: TRBV9; clone size: few; CDR3 protein: CASSERTSGGGEQFF; CDR3 DNA: TGTGCCAGCAGCGAACGGACTAGCGGGGGTGGTGAGCAGTTCTTC
J gene: TRBJ2-1; D gene: .; V gene: TRBV29-1; clone size: .; CDR3 protein: CSVVFPQGTNEQFF; CDR3 DNA: TGCAGCGTCGTATTCCCGCAGGGAACCAATGAGCAGTTCTTC
J gene: TRBJ1-1; D gene: .; V gene: TRBV7-9; clone size: .; CDR3 protein: CASRIQGEAFF; CDR3 DNA: TGTGCCAGCAGGATTCAGGGTGAAGCTTTCTTT
J gene: TRBJ1-5; D gene: TRBD1; V gene: TRBV19; clone size: .; CDR3 protein: CASRGQGGNQPQHF; CDR3 DNA: TGTGCCAGTAGGGGACAGGGGGGCAATCAGCCCCAGCATTTT
J gene: TRBJ1-1; D gene: .; V gene: TRBV7-2; clone size: .; CDR3 protein: CASSLQGWAEAFF; CDR3 DNA: TGTGCCAGCAGCTTACAGGGGTGGGCTGAAGCTTTCTTT
J gene: TRBJ1-1; D gene: .; V gene: TRBV6-5; clone size: .; CDR3 protein: CASRETVKSTEAFF; CDR3 DNA: TGTGCCAGCAGGGAGACAGTTAAGAGCACTGAAGCTTTCTTT
J gene: TRBJ2-2; D gene: TRBD2; V gene: TRBV11-2; clone size: once; CDR3 protein: CAGSPGLAGTTGELFF; CDR3 DNA: TGTGCCGGAAGTCCGGGGTTAGCGGGGACTACCGGGGAGCTGTTTTTT
J gene: TRBJ1-1; D gene: TRBD1; V gene: TRBV27; clone size: few; CDR3 protein: CASSLNLQGLTEAFF; CDR3 DNA: TGTGCCAGCAGTTTAAACCTACAGGGGTTGACTGAAGCTTTCTTT
J gene: TRBJ2-5; D gene: .; V gene: TRBV4-1; clone size: .; CDR3 protein: CASSQWRGPGETQYF; CDR3 DNA: TGCGCCAGCAGCCAATGGAGGGGGCCAGGGGAGACCCAGTACTTC
J gene: TRBJ1-2; D gene: .; V gene: TRBV5-1; clone size: .; CDR3 protein: CASSGTRSGYTF; CDR3 DNA: TGCGCCAGCAGCGGGACGCGCTCAGGCTACACCTTC
J gene: TRBJ1-4; D gene: .; V gene: TRBV18; clone size: once; CDR3 protein: CASSRSGTKNEKLFF; CDR3 DNA: TGTGCCAGCTCACGATCAGGGACCAAGAATGAAAAACTGTTTTTT
J gene: TRBJ2-6; D gene: .; V gene: TRBV19; clone size: .; CDR3 protein: CASSDRLASGANVLTF; CDR3 DNA: TGTGCCAGTAGCGACAGGTTGGCCTCTGGGGCCAACGTCCTGACTTTC
J gene: TRBJ2-5; D gene: .; V gene: TRBV5-1; clone size: .; CDR3 protein: CASSLGATQYF; CDR3 DNA: TGCGCCAGCAGCTTGGGGGCGACCCAGTACTTC
J gene: TRBJ1-1; D gene: .; V gene: TRBV30; clone size: few; CDR3 protein: CAWSLERDTEAFF; CDR3 DNA: TGTGCCTGGAGTTTGGAAAGGGACACTGAAGCTTTCTTT
J gene: TRBJ2-3; D gene: .; V gene: TRBV2; clone size: .; CDR3 protein: CASTLVEADTQYF; CDR3 DNA: TGTGCCAGCACCCTAGTTGAAGCAGATACGCAGTATTTT
J gene: TRBJ2-1; D gene: TRBD2; V gene: TRBV6-1; clone size: .; CDR3 protein: CASSGQLAGAIYNEQFF; CDR3 DNA: TGTGCCAGCAGTGGTCAACTAGCGGGGGCCATCTACAATGAGCAGTTCTTC
J gene: TRBJ1-1; D gene: .; V gene: TRBV7-3; clone size: .; CDR3 protein: CASSLRGAATEAFF; CDR3 DNA: TGTGCCAGCAGCTTAAGGGGGGCGGCCACTGAAGCTTTCTTT
J gene: TRBJ2-7; D gene: .; V gene: TRBV5-1; clone size: .; CDR3 protein: CASSLTQVGDEQYF; CDR3 DNA: TGCGCCAGCAGCTTGACCCAGGTAGGGGACGAGCAGTACTTC
J gene: TRBJ2-3; D gene: TRBD2; V gene: TRBV7-7; clone size: .; CDR3 protein: CASSRSGTSGDTQYF; CDR3 DNA: TGTGCCAGCAGCCGATCCGGGACTAGTGGAGATACGCAGTATTTT
J gene: TRBJ1-1; D gene: TRBD1; V gene: TRBV5-4; clone size: .; CDR3 protein: CASRKSGGAEAFF; CDR3 DNA: TGTGCCAGCAGAAAATCAGGGGGGGCTGAAGCTTTCTTT
J gene: TRBJ1-3; D gene: .; V gene: TRBV28; clone size: .; CDR3 protein: CASGGKRSLAYTIYF; CDR3 DNA: TGTGCCAGCGGGGGGAAGCGGTCTTTAGCTTACACCATATATTTT
J gene: TRBJ1-1; D gene: TRBD1; V gene: TRBV9; clone size: few; CDR3 protein: CASSVGWTGFTEAFF; CDR3 DNA: TGTGCCAGCAGCGTAGGCTGGACAGGGTTCACTGAAGCTTTCTTT
J gene: TRBJ2-5; D gene: .; V gene: TRBV20-1; clone size: once; CDR3 protein: CSARPETQYF; CDR3 DNA: TGCAGTGCTAGACCGGAGACCCAGTACTTC
J gene: TRBJ2-2; D gene: .; V gene: TRBV18; clone size: .; CDR3 protein: CASSPEFGELFF; CDR3 DNA: TGTGCCAGCTCACCCGAATTCGGGGAGCTGTTTTTT
J gene: TRBJ2-5; D gene: TRBD1; V gene: TRBV6-1; clone size: .; CDR3 protein: CASESGGGSVETQYF; CDR3 DNA: TGTGCCAGCGAGTCAGGGGGCGGGTCCGTTGAGACCCAGTACTTC
J gene: TRBJ2-7; D gene: .; V gene: TRBV20-1; clone size: .; CDR3 protein: CSARGTYEQYF; CDR3 DNA: TGCAGTGCTAGGGGGACCTACGAGCAGTACTTC
J gene: TRBJ2-6; D gene: .; V gene: TRBV9; clone size: .; CDR3 protein: CASSANTGYGANVLTF; CDR3 DNA: TGTGCCAGCAGCGCCAACACAGGGTATGGGGCCAACGTCCTGACTTTC
J gene: TRBJ2-7; D gene: .; V gene: TRBV9; clone size: .; CDR3 protein: CASSVEGISYEQYF; CDR3 DNA: TGTGCCAGCAGCGTAGAAGGGATCTCCTACGAGCAGTACTTC
J gene: TRBJ1-6; D gene: .; V gene: TRBV30; clone size: .; CDR3 protein: CAWSRGYSSYNSPLHF; CDR3 DNA: TGTGCCTGGAGCCGGGGATATAGCTCCTATAATTCACCCCTCCACTTT
J gene: TRBJ1-3; D gene: TRBD1; V gene: TRBV5-1; clone size: .; CDR3 protein: CASSFGTGAGNTIYF; CDR3 DNA: TGCGCCAGCAGCTTCGGGACAGGGGCTGGAAACACCATATATTTT
J gene: TRBJ2-1; D gene: TRBD1; V gene: TRBV27; clone size: .; CDR3 protein: CASSTGGRSSYNEQFF; CDR3 DNA: TGTGCCAGCAGTACAGGGGGGCGAAGCTCCTACAATGAGCAGTTCTTC
J gene: TRBJ2-1; D gene: TRBD2; V gene: TRBV4-3; clone size: .; CDR3 protein: CASSQETFAGDQKDNEQFF; CDR3 DNA: TGCGCCAGCAGCCAAGAGACGTTTGCGGGAGATCAAAAGGACAATGAGCAGTTCTTC
J gene: TRBJ2-7; D gene: TRBD2; V gene: TRBV4-3; clone size: .; CDR3 protein: CASSREGQRERSF; CDR3 DNA: TGCGCCAGCAGCCGGGAGGGGCAACGGGAGCGGTCCTTC
J gene: TRBJ1-4; D gene: TRBD1; V gene: TRBV18; clone size: .; CDR3 protein: CASSADTGGNNEKLFF; CDR3 DNA: TGTGCCAGCTCAGCCGACACAGGGGGCAATAATGAAAAACTGTTTTTT
J gene: TRBJ2-3; D gene: .; V gene: TRBV6-6; clone size: .; CDR3 protein: CASSRYTDTQYF; CDR3 DNA: TGTGCCAGCAGCCGCTACACAGATACGCAGTATTTT
J gene: TRBJ2-1; D gene: TRBD1; V gene: TRBV6-5; clone size: .; CDR3 protein: CASRGQGSNEQFF; CDR3 DNA: TGTGCCAGCAGGGGACAGGGGTCAAATGAGCAGTTCTTC
J gene: TRBJ1-2; D gene: .; V gene: TRBV5-1; clone size: few; CDR3 protein: CASTGEGTYGYTF; CDR3 DNA: TGCGCCAGCACAGGGGAGGGAACTTATGGCTACACCTTC
J gene: TRBJ2-2; D gene: .; V gene: TRBV5-1; clone size: .; CDR3 protein: CASSLRGGGPPTNTGELFF; CDR3 DNA: TGCGCCAGCAGCTTGAGAGGGGGGGGCCCCCCGACGAACACCGGGGAGCTGTTTTTT
J gene: TRBJ2-1; D gene: TRBD2; V gene: TRBV27; clone size: .; CDR3 protein: CASSQRLAGVGQTNEQFF; CDR3 DNA: TGTGCCAGCAGTCAGAGACTAGCGGGAGTAGGACAAACGAATGAGCAGTTCTTC
J gene: TRBJ1-4; D gene: .; V gene: TRBV7-8; clone size: .; CDR3 protein: CASSLAGTGGEKLFF; CDR3 DNA: TGTGCCAGCAGCTTAGCGGGGACTGGGGGTGAAAAACTGTTTTTT
J gene: TRBJ1-4; D gene: .; V gene: TRBV11-3; clone size: .; CDR3 protein: CASSLVGSVRGEGEKLFF; CDR3 DNA: TGTGCCAGCAGCTTAGTAGGTAGTGTAAGGGGCGAGGGTGAAAAACTGTTTTTT